Listed here is a single TCR beta chain. Its specificity is not known. The sample is drawn from a study of T-cell memory formation after mild COVID-19. Study details: The study found TCR clusters largely donor specific.

TCRdb processed the 5' RACE reads anew with MiXCR; each CDR3 protein has one entry. The data contain tens of thousands of distinct CDR3 sequences, approximately 15% of them singletons. From germline, CDR1 is LGHNA and CDR2 YNFKEQ. This CDR3 is 14 amino acids long. V lost 3 bases to trimming and J lost 3 bases, with 11 bases between them. General study findings and limits: Clones that shrank (day 15 to 85) were balanced CD4/CD8, whereas later expanders leaned CD4+. Most CD4+ clones that shrank were in CM and EM, while CD8+ ones turned up in EMRA.

The J gene is TRBJ1-1, the V gene TRBV4-2; D is unclear. Sequenced input: PBMCs or a T cell subset sorted from them (not recorded which). The origin of this receptor is a young man who had mild COVID-19 (a few samples of this study predate the infection). Cell type and time point are not known. In DNA form, the CDR3 reads TGTGCCAGCAGCCATTTGGGTCCCGACACTGAAGCTTTCTTT. Translation: CASSHLGPDTEAFF.